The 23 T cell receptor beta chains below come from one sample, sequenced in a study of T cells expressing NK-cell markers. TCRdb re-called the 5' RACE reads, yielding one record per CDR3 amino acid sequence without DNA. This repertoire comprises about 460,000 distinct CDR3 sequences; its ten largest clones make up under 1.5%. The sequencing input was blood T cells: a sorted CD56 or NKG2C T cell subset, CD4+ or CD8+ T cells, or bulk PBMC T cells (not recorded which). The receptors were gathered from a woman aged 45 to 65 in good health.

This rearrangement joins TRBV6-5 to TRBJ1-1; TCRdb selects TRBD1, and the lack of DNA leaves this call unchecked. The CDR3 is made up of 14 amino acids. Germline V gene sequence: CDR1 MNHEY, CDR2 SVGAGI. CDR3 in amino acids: CASSYSEGARGAFF.

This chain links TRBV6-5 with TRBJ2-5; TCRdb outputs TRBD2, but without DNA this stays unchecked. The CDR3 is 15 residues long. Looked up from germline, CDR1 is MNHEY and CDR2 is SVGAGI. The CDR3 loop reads CASSYDTGRGETQYF.

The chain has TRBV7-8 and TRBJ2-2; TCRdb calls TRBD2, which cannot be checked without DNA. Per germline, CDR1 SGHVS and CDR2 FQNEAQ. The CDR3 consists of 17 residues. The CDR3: CASSLERIPANTGELFF.

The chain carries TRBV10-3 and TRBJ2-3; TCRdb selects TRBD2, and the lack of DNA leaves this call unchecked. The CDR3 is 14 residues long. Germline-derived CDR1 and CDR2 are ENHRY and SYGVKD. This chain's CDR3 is CAISSAGRTDTQYF.

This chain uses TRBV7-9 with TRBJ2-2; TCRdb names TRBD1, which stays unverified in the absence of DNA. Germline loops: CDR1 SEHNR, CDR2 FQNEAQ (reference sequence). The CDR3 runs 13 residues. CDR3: CASSRDGTGELFF.

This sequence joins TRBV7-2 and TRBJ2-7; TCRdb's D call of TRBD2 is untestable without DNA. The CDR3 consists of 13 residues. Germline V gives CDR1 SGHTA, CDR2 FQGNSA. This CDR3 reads CASSPRGVYEQYF. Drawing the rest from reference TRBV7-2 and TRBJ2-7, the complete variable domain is GAGVSQSPSNKVTEKGKDVELRCDPISGHTALYWYRQSLGQGLEFLIYFQGNSAPDKSGLPSDRFSAERTGGSVSTLTIQRTQQEDSAVYLCASSPRGVYEQYFGPGTRLTVT.

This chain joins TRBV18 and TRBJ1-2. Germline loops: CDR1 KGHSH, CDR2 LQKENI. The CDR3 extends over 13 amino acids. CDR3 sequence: CASSPKANYGYTF.

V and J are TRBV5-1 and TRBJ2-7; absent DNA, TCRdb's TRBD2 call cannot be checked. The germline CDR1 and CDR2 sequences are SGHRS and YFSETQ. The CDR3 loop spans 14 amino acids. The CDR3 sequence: CASSYGSAGVEQYF.

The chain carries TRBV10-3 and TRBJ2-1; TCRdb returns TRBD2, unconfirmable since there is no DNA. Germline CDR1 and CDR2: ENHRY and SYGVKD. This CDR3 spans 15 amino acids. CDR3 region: CAISEFQAGGGEQFF.

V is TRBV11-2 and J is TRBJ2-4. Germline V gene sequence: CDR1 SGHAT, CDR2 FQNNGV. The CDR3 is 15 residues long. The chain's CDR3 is CASSFGVLAKNIQYF.

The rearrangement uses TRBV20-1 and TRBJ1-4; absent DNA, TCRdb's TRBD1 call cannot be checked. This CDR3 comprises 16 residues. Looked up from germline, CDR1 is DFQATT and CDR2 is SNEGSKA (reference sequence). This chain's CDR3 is CSARDPQGLTNEKLFF.

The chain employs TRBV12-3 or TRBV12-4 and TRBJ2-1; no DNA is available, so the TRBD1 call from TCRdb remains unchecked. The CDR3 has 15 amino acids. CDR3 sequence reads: CASFARDRGRNEQFF.

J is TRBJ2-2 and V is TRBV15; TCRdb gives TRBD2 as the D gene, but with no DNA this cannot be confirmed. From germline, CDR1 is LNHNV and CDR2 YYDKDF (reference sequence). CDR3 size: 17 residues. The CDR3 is CATSSLAGEEYTGELFF.

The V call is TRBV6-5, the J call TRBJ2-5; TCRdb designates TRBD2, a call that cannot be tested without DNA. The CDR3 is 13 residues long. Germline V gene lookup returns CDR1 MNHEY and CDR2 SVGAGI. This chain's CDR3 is CASGVGLDKTRYF.

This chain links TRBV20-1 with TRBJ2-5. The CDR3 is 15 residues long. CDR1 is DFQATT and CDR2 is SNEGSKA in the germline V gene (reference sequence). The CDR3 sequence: CSARDLYGDQETQYF.

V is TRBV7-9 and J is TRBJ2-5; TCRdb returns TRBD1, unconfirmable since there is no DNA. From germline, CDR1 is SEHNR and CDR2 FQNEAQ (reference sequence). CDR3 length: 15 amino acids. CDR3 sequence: CASSLIAPTQETQYF.

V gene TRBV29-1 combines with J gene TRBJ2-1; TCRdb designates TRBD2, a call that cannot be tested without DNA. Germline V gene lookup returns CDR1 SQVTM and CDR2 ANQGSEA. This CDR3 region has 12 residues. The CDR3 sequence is CSVETGTSEQFF.

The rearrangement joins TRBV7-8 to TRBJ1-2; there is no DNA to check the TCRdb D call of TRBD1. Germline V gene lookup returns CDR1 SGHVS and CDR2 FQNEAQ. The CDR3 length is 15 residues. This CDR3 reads CASSPPGQGRGGYTF.

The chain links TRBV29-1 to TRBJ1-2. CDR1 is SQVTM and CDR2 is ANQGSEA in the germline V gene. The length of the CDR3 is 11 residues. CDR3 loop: CSVSDGYGYTF.

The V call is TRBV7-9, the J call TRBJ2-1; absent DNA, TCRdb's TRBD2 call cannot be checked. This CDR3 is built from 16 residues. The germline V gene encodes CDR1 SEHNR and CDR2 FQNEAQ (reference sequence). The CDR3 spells CASSLDGLAGRYEQFF.

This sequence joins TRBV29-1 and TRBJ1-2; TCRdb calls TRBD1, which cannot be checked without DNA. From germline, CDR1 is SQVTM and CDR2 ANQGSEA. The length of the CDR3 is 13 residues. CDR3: CSVPGQGNYGYTF.

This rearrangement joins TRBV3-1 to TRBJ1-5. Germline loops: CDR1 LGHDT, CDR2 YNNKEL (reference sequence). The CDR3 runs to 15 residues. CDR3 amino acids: CASSQGAGRNQPQHF.

The CDR3 is CASSQEGYRYTEAFF. This chain links TRBV4-1 with TRBJ1-1. The CDR3 length is 15 residues. Germline-derived CDR1 and CDR2 are MGHRA and YSYEKL.